These T cell receptor beta chains were read from a single sample in a study of follicular helper T cells after annual influenza vaccination. The data were produced by immunoSEQ multiplex PCR, yet TCRdb's version contains in-frame clones alone and is incomplete. The sample contains over 7,000 clones, approximately 80% of which appear only once. The specimen comprised CXCR5+ CD38- circulating T follicular helper cells from blood, sampled 7 days after influenza vaccination. The origin of the receptors is an adult who received the influenza vaccine. Both conserved end residues are part of each CDR3. A D gene is named only where the DNA matches it firmly. Size is stated for part of the rows, as once, few or many counts, or as a class when the clone is expanded.

NA,TRBV5-6,NA,TRBJ1-1,CASSSYKTEAFF,TGTGCCAGCAGCTCTTACAAGACTGAAGCTTTCTTT
NA,TRBV9,NA,TRBJ1-1,CASSVNWGTEAFF,TGTGCCAGCAGCGTTAACTGGGGCACTGAAGCTTTCTTT
TRBD1,TRBV7-9,NA,TRBJ1-2,CASSVRQGLNGYTF,TGTGCCAGCAGCGTGAGACAGGGGCTAAATGGCTACACCTTC
NA,TRBV18,few,TRBJ1-1,CASSQAANTEAFF,TGTGCCAGCTCACAGGCAGCGAACACTGAAGCTTTCTTT
NA,TRBV4-3,NA,TRBJ2-3,CASSHLGRGEDTQYF,TGCGCCAGCAGCCATCTGGGGAGGGGGGAAGATACGCAGTATTTT
TRBD2,TRBV6-6,NA,TRBJ2-1,CASNAGTSGDRGQFF,TGTGCCAGCAACGCCGGGACTAGCGGGGATCGTGGGCAGTTCTTC
NA,TRBV4-3,few,TRBJ2-2,CASSQVLGGGPHTGELFF,TGCGCCAGCAGCCAAGTCTTGGGAGGGGGACCGCACACCGGGGAGCTGTTTTTT
NA,TRBV7-8,NA,TRBJ2-7,CASSLALGSPYEQYF,TGTGCCAGCAGCTTAGCGCTAGGATCCCCTTACGAGCAGTACTTC
TRBD1,TRBV15,NA,TRBJ1-5,CATSRVQGILNQPQHF,TGTGCCACCAGCAGAGTACAGGGGATCTTAAATCAGCCCCAGCATTTT
NA,TRBV7-8,NA,TRBJ2-7,CASSLVNNVHSYEQYF,TGTGCCAGCAGCTTAGTTAACAATGTCCACTCCTACGAGCAGTACTTC
NA,TRBV5-4,NA,TRBJ2-7,CASSLQGGKAYEQYF,TGTGCCAGCAGCTTGCAGGGGGGAAAAGCTTACGAGCAGTACTTC
NA,TRBV28,NA,TRBJ1-5,CASSGGNINQPQHF,TGTGCCAGCAGTGGCGGGAATATTAATCAGCCCCAGCATTTT
TRBD2,TRBV7-2,NA,TRBJ2-1,CASSVGTSVANEQFF,TGTGCCAGCAGCGTGGGGACTAGCGTCGCTAATGAGCAGTTCTTC
TRBD1,TRBV5-1,few,TRBJ2-7,CASSGTGVWEQYF,TGCGCCAGTTCCGGGACAGGGGTCTGGGAGCAGTACTTC
NA,TRBV5-6,NA,TRBJ1-2,CASSWTESANYGYTF,TGTGCCAGCAGCTGGACAGAGTCTGCTAACTATGGCTACACCTTC
NA,TRBV5-1,few,TRBJ1-2,CASSLDREEGYTF,TGCGCCAGCAGCTTGGACAGGGAGGAAGGCTACACCTTC
TRBD1,TRBV6-1,NA,TRBJ1-5,CASEPGQGSNQPQHF,TGTGCCAGCGAGCCGGGACAGGGAAGCAATCAGCCCCAGCATTTT
NA,TRBV5-1,NA,TRBJ1-6,CASSASGDRNSPLHF,TGCGCCAGCAGCGCCTCGGGAGACCGAAATTCACCCCTCCACTTT
NA,TRBV14,NA,TRBJ2-7,CASSQAGSPFFNYEQYF,TGTGCCAGCAGCCAGGCCGGGTCTCCCTTTTTTAACTACGAGCAGTACTTC
NA,TRBV28,NA,TRBJ1-2,CASSLSSDGYTF,TGTGCCAGCAGTTTGTCATCCGATGGCTACACCTTC
NA,TRBV7-9,NA,TRBJ2-5,CASSLGPWETQYF,TGTGCCAGCAGCTTAGGGCCGTGGGAGACCCAGTACTTC
TRBD1,TRBV7-2,NA,TRBJ2-1,CASSPGQGAVYNEQFF,TGTGCCAGCAGCCCGGGGCAGGGGGCGGTGTACAATGAGCAGTTCTTC
TRBD2,TRBV7-9,NA,TRBJ2-1,CASSFERGGRNEQFF,TGTGCCAGCAGCTTTGAGCGGGGGGGCCGTAATGAGCAGTTCTTC
TRBD1,TRBV19,NA,TRBJ2-1,CASRRRTGEQFF,TGTGCCAGTCGAAGACGGACAGGAGAGCAGTTCTTC
TRBD1,TRBV29-1,NA,TRBJ2-7,CSEPQGAAYEQYF,TGCAGCGAGCCACAGGGGGCCGCCTACGAGCAGTACTTC
NA,TRBV7-2,NA,TRBJ2-3,CASSLDVGTDTQYF,TGTGCCAGCAGCTTAGATGTAGGGACAGATACGCAGTATTTT
NA,TRBV29-1,NA,TRBJ2-5,CSASGGGETQYF,TGCAGCGCCTCAGGTGGTGGGGAGACCCAGTACTTC
NA,TRBV6-5,NA,TRBJ2-5,CASSLRRGPQETQYF,TGTGCCAGCAGTCTCCGGAGGGGGCCCCAAGAGACCCAGTACTTC
NA,TRBV11-2,NA,TRBJ1-4,CASSLAIRGEKLFF,TGTGCCAGCAGCTTAGCGATTCGAGGCGAAAAACTGTTTTTT
TRBD1,TRBV5-1,NA,TRBJ1-1,CASSSQGGKNTEAFF,TGCGCCAGCAGCTCGCAGGGGGGGAAGAACACTGAAGCTTTCTTT
NA,TRBV19,NA,TRBJ1-2,CASSRAENYGYTF,TGTGCCAGTAGTAGAGCCGAGAACTATGGCTACACCTTC
TRBD2,TRBV2,NA,TRBJ2-6,CASTQTSGSSGANVLTF,TGTGCCAGCACCCAGACTAGCGGAAGCTCTGGGGCCAACGTCCTGACTTTC
TRBD1,TRBV5-1,NA,TRBJ1-4,CASSFVGQGASPLQKLFF,TGCGCCAGCAGCTTTGTGGGACAGGGGGCGTCCCCTCTTCAAAAACTGTTTTTT
TRBD1,TRBV6-1,NA,TRBJ2-7,CASSGQGDEQYF,TGTGCCAGCAGTGGACAGGGCGACGAGCAGTACTTC
NA,TRBV15,NA,TRBJ2-1,CATSRDPGTEQFF,TGTGCCACCAGCAGAGATCCCGGGACCGAGCAGTTCTTC
TRBD2,TRBV11-2,NA,TRBJ2-1,CASSLMKLAGPGEQFF,TGTGCCAGCAGCTTAATGAAGCTAGCGGGGCCGGGTGAGCAGTTCTTC
TRBD2,TRBV6-6,NA,TRBJ2-1,CASSYGGGAYNEQFF,TGTGCCAGCAGTTACGGCGGGGGTGCCTACAATGAGCAGTTCTTC
NA,TRBV30,once,TRBJ1-2,CAPRGGGNYGYTF,TGTGCCCCCCGCGGGGGGGGGAACTATGGCTACACCTTC
NA,TRBV19,NA,TRBJ2-3,CASTADSGGLDTQYF,TGTGCCAGTACCGCCGACTCCGGTGGCCTAGATACGCAGTATTTT
NA,TRBV30,NA,TRBJ2-1,CAWSVARHIDEQFF,TGTGCCTGGAGTGTCGCCAGGCATATAGATGAGCAGTTCTTC
NA,TRBV7-2,NA,TRBJ2-1,CASSLGGALGNEQFF,TGTGCCAGCAGCTTAGGGGGGGCCTTAGGCAATGAGCAGTTCTTC
TRBD2,TRBV5-8,NA,TRBJ2-1,CASSGSGRITYNEQFF,TGTGCCAGCAGCGGTAGCGGGAGGATCACCTACAATGAGCAGTTCTTC
TRBD2,TRBV5-4,NA,TRBJ2-3,CASSPGTSGGADTQYF,TGTGCCAGCAGCCCCGGGACTAGCGGGGGGGCGGATACGCAGTATTTT
NA,TRBV4-1,NA,TRBJ2-2,CASSQTRGSNTGELFF,TGCGCCAGCAGCCAAACAAGGGGTTCGAACACCGGGGAGCTGTTTTTT
NA,TRBV19,NA,TRBJ1-3,CASSPLGRGNTIYF,TGTGCCAGTTCTCCTCTAGGGCGAGGAAACACCATATATTTT
TRBD2,TRBV5-4,NA,TRBJ2-1,CASSPYSGGDAEQFF,TGTGCCAGCAGCCCCTATAGCGGGGGGGATGCTGAGCAGTTCTTC
NA,TRBV6-1,NA,TRBJ1-2,CASNKRDTNYGYTF,TGTGCCAGCAACAAACGGGACACTAACTATGGCTACACCTTC
TRBD1,TRBV6-1,NA,TRBJ1-1,CASSEAQGAGTEAFF,TGTGCCAGCAGTGAGGCGCAGGGGGCTGGCACTGAAGCTTTCTTT
NA,TRBV28,NA,TRBJ1-6,CASSRLVGSPLHF,TGTGCCAGCAGTCGCCTTGTCGGTTCACCCCTCCACTTT
TRBD1,TRBV5-1,NA,TRBJ2-7,CASSRSGQGAYEQYF,TGCGCCAGCAGCCGCTCGGGACAGGGGGCCTACGAGCAGTACTTC
NA,TRBV7-2,NA,TRBJ2-5,CASSFVETQYF,TGTGCCAGCAGCTTCGTAGAGACCCAGTACTTC
TRBD1,TRBV20-1,NA,TRBJ1-1,CSARRDREAFF,TGCAGTGCTAGGAGGGACAGAGAAGCTTTCTTT
NA,TRBV19,NA,TRBJ2-2,CASSMGGGSNTGELFF,TGTGCCAGTAGTATGGGGGGCGGGTCGAACACCGGGGAGCTGTTTTTT
NA,TRBV7-2,few,TRBJ1-5,CASSLSGDTGRRQPQHF,TGTGCCAGCAGCTTAAGTGGAGATACAGGGCGTCGACAGCCCCAGCATTTT
NA,TRBV19,NA,TRBJ1-5,CASSPQGQGNQPQHF,TGTGCCAGTAGTCCCCAGGGACAAGGCAATCAGCCCCAGCATTTT